This TCR beta chain was sequenced in a study of blood T cell repertoires in COVID-19 (dated by TCRdb to about 2020). About the full investigation: The collaborator samples originated in the United States, Italy and Spain and spanned the acute and convalescent phases of COVID-19. The repertoires were released in a freely available public database meant as a resource for research on the immune response to SARS-CoV-2. The dataset comprised deeply sampled blood TCRbeta repertoires from subjects exposed to, actively infected with, or recovered from COVID-19. The prospective study material was composed of cDNA or gDNA derived from T cells, B-cell-depleted T cells, or PBMCs. Where HLA class I and class II types were available, the types were taken from metadata supplied by the sample provider, not from assay-based typing. The sample metadata nearly always contained a de-identified subject ID, COVID-19 status, age in years and sex. Samples came from the ongoing ImmuneRACE study (first 160 participants) plus 1,254 subjects from 6 global collaborators.

Points the paper makes about the study in general: The amount of clinical and demographic metadata varied by source and participant and was provided uncurated.

The immunoSEQ Assay, a bias-controlled multiplex PCR, was used to amplify TCRbeta CDR3 regions from genomic DNA. In the authors' own workflow: Nucleated cell counts per sample were estimated from amplification of reference gene primers within the assay. To quantify the absolute abundance of each unique TCRbeta CDR3 rearrangement, sequence reads were collapsed and filtered. For each sample, productive Simpson clonality was calculated by taking the square root of Simpson's diversity index across productive rearrangements. The immuneACCESS repertoire file appears here via TCRdb, limited to in-frame rearrangements. These files lack a portion of the clones; in checked studies, under half of the deficit traces to unresolved V genes, and the cause of the others is not known. That table supplies the V and J calls and clone size; D and trimming were determined from the DNA. Across this sample there are approximately 110,000 clones, with around 81% seen only once. The ten most abundant clones make up about 40% of the sample.

V gives up 3 bases and J gives up 5 bases, and the segment between their germline ends measures 14 bases. The CDR3 has 14 amino acids, counting the end cysteine and phenylalanine. Only the CDR3 portion is preserved as DNA: 42 bases, with reading frame beginning at the first base. From the germline V gene, CDR1 is SGHRS and CDR2 is YFSETQ. Each collaborating institution followed its own protocols to collect whole blood in K2EDTA tubes. Collaborator samples were shipped for TCRbeta analysis as frozen whole blood, isolated PBMCs, or DNA extracted from either sample type. With regard to this clone: Its antigen remains undetermined. Qualities for individual bases were not recorded, and no much larger clone is one base off.

The source is an older man with acute or convalescent COVID-19. The sample consisted of peripheral blood. The chain is encoded by TRBV5-1 joined to TRBJ1-1; TRBD1 could be the D gene, as 6 bases match. The sequenced DNA is TGCGCCAGCAGCTCGAGGACAGCGGAGACTGAAGCTTTCTTT. The translation is CASSSRTAETEAFF.